This TCR beta chain was sequenced in a study of control samples from healthy donors and cancer patients. Using immunoSEQ multiplex PCR, the repertoire was profiled, and TCRdb retains in-frame clones only, with some absent. This sample has about 86,000 clones, with 85% to 90% found just once. A single count supports this clone. The TCR was taken from a woman aged 50 to 60 with colorectal cancer. The source material was PBMCs.

CDR3 residues: CASSYQRGTEAFF. The CDR3 nucleotides read TGTGCCAGCAGTTACCAGAGAGGGACTGAAGCTTTCTTT. The chain recombines TRBV6-2 or TRBV6-3 with TRBJ1-1; D remains unclear. CDR3 size: 13 residues. Deletions cut 2 bases from V and 5 bases from J, with 9 bases between. Germline V gene data show CDR1 as MNHEY and CDR2 as SVGEGT.